The 14 T cell receptor beta chains below come from one sample, sequenced in a study of blood T cell repertoires in COVID-19. Profiled with immunoSEQ multiplex PCR; TCRdb holds only in-frame clones, not every one. The sample records 260,000 or so clones, 80% to 90% being singletons. What was sequenced was peripheral blood. These TCRs come from a woman aged 70-85 years with acute or convalescent COVID-19.

This chain links TRBV5-6 with TRBJ1-1, with 11 bases matching TRBD1. Per the germline V gene, CDR1 is SGHDT and CDR2 is YYEEEE. This CDR3 contains 15 residues. The ends lost 0 bases at V and 4 bases at J; junction bases unmatched: 2. CDR3 residues: CASSLVGQGGTEAFF. The CDR3 bases are TGTGCCAGCAGCTTGGTGGGACAGGGGGGCACTGAAGCTTTCTTT.

The chain carries TRBV11-2 and TRBJ2-1; tentative D call: TRBD1 (5 bases). The CDR3 spans 15 residues. V lost 0 bases, J lost 4 bases, and 10 bases lay in between. The germline CDR1 and CDR2 sequences are SGHAT and FQNNGV. For the CDR3, the DNA is TGTGCCAGCAGCTTAGAGGCAGGGTTGTACAATGAGCAGTTCTTC. Translating gives CASSLEAGLYNEQFF.

This chain uses TRBV2 with TRBJ1-6, with TRBD1 matching over 11 bases. Germline CDR1 SNHLY, CDR2 FYNNEI. The V gene end was trimmed by 3 bases and the J gene end by 9 bases; junction bases not matched to a gene: 4. The length of the CDR3 is 15 residues. The CDR3 bases are TGTGCCAGCAGTGAGGGGGACAGGGGGGGTTCACCCCTCCACTTT. Translating gives CASSEGDRGGSPLHF.

The genes are TRBV6-5 and TRBJ1-4; 7 bases are a match to TRBD1. V lost 5 bases, J lost 8 bases, and 5 bases stayed unmatched. Germline lookup yields CDR1 MNHEY and CDR2 SVGAGI. This CDR3 has 13 amino acids. In nucleotides, the CDR3 is TGTGCCAGCAGTAGACAGGGTGGGGAAAAACTGTTTTTT. Its translation: CASSRQGGEKLFF.

CDR3 sequence: CASSDTSGGFPTGELFF. CDR3 sequence (DNA): TGTGCCAGCAGCGACACTAGCGGGGGGTTTCCTACCGGGGAGCTGTTTTTT. This rearrangement joins TRBV9 to TRBJ2-2, with TRBD2 matching 12 bases. The CDR3 totals 17 residues. V was pared by 3 bases and J by 5 bases, with 8 bases of the junction left unmatched. The germline V gene has CDR1 SGDLS and CDR2 YYNGEE.

The genes are TRBV29-1 and TRBJ1-2; 7 positions agree with TRBD1. This CDR3 comprises 13 residues. Germline CDR1 and CDR2: SQVTM and ANQGSEA. V lost 3 bases, J lost 5 bases, and 6 bases stayed unmatched. CDR3 sequence reads: CSVDPDREYGYTF. The CDR3 DNA reads TGCAGCGTTGATCCTGACAGGGAGTATGGCTACACCTTC.

The rearrangement joins TRBV2 to TRBJ2-2; TRBD1 might be the D (6 bases). The CDR3 has 13 amino acids. Germline assignment: CDR1 SNHLY and CDR2 FYNNEI. With 8 bases removed from V and 8 bases from J, the gap between germline ends came to 15 bases. The chain's CDR3 is CASQSGGVGELFF. The CDR3 DNA reads as TGTGCCAGCCAAAGTGGGGGCGTTGGGGAGCTGTTTTTT.

J is TRBJ1-6 and V is TRBV7-2, with a possible D match to TRBD1 (6 bases). The CDR3 runs 16 residues. V lost 3 bases to trimming and J lost 8 bases, with 17 bases between them. Germline V lookup: CDR1 SGHTA, CDR2 FQGNSA. In DNA form, the CDR3 reads TGTGCCAGCAGCTTTATGACAGGAAGCTCCCATTCACCCCTCCACTTT. Protein product: CASSFMTGSSHSPLHF. Filled out from reference TRBV7-2 and TRBJ1-6, the complete variable domain reads GAGVSQSPSNKVTEKGKDVELRCDPISGHTALYWYRQSLGQGLEFLIYFQGNSAPDKSGLPSDRFSAERTGGSVSTLTIQRTQQEDSAVYLCASSFMTGSSHSPLHFGNGTRLTVT.

The genes are TRBV4-3 and TRBJ2-1, with D possibly matching TRBD2 (6 bases). V gave up 1 base and J gave up 10 bases, with 11 bases separating them. Per the germline V gene, CDR1 is LGHNA and CDR2 is YSLEER. This CDR3 comprises 13 residues. CDR3 sequence reads: CASSQGRDFEQFF. CDR3 coding DNA: TGCGCCAGCAGCCAAGGGCGGGACTTCGAGCAGTTCTTC.

This clone has a single count. V gene TRBV14 combines with J gene TRBJ2-1, with a weak D call TRBD1 (6 bases). V gave up 1 base and J gave up 10 bases, with 20 bases separating them. Germline values: CDR1 SGHDN, CDR2 FVKESK. The CDR3 is 16 amino acids. CDR3 amino acids: CASSQVGWDTHGEQFF. The CDR3 coding sequence is TGTGCCAGCAGCCAAGTCGGGTGGGACACACATGGAGAGCAGTTCTTC. Using reference TRBV14 and TRBJ2-1 for the parts outside the CDR3, the full variable domain is EAGVTQFPSHSVIEKGQTVTLRCDPISGHDNLYWYRRVMGKEIKFLLHFVKESKQDESGMPNNRFLAERTGGTYSTLKVQPAELEDSGVYFCASSQVGWDTHGEQFFGPGTRLTVL.

The chain joins TRBV12-3 or TRBV12-4 to TRBJ2-1; a weak D match, TRBD2 (6 bases). Trimming shortened V by 11 bases and J by 1 base, and 12 bases separated the two germline ends. The CDR3 has 13 amino acids. CDR3 in amino acids: CASAGPSYNEQFF. In DNA form, the CDR3 reads TGTGCCTCTGCGGGACCTTCCTACAATGAGCAGTTCTTC.

This CDR3 reads CASSEGEGQPQHF. The CDR3 DNA is TGCGCCAGCAGTGAGGGGGAGGGTCAGCCCCAGCATTTT. The chain is built from TRBV10-1 and TRBJ1-5; D is unclear. The germline V gene has CDR1 WNHNN and CDR2 SYGVQD (reference sequence). Deletions cut 2 bases from V and 6 bases from J, with 8 bases between. This CDR3 region has 13 residues.

The rearrangement links TRBV7-9 to TRBJ2-7; unclear D gene. Trimming took 1 base from V and 5 from J, leaving 6 bases between them. Germline lookup yields CDR1 SEHNR and CDR2 FQNEAQ (reference sequence). The CDR3 is made up of 12 amino acids. CDR3: CASSLVAHEQYF. Here the CDR3 DNA reads TGTGCCAGCAGCTTAGTTGCGCACGAGCAGTACTTC.

The chain joins TRBV11-2 to TRBJ1-1; a weak D match, TRBD1 (6 bases). V lost 5 bases, J lost 1 base, and 11 bases lay in between. CDR3 size: 14 residues. Germline values: CDR1 SGHAT, CDR2 FQNNGV. CDR3 DNA: TGTGCCAGCAGCCCGCTAGGGGGGAACACTGAAGCTTTCTTT. It is translated as CASSPLGGNTEAFF.